The TCR beta chain under discussion was sequenced for a study of shared clonotypes between healthy human individuals. Study results and caveats: Rarefaction revealed incomplete sorted-subset sequencing despite large depth. Sampling included only blood; tissue repertoires likely differ.

CD4+ cells were split into CD45RA+ naive and CD45RA-negative memory subsets. Details on this clone: As yet, its antigen is unknown.

CDR1 is LGHNT and CDR2 is FRNRAP in the germline V gene. The CDR3 extends over 16 amino acids. J gave up 2 bases and V 7 bases, and 7 bases lay outside the gene matches. Per the authors' pipeline: Junction-only immunoSEQ data arrived without quality scores, meaning filtering differed. The protocol was immunoSEQ multiplex PCR, while the TCRdb copy is restricted to in-frame clones and leaves out a portion. D and trimming come from the DNA, and the V and J calls and clone size come from that table. This table holds millions of clones, approximately 94% found once. V gene TRBV12-5 combines with J gene TRBJ2-7; 14 nucleotides match TRBD2. Sample: naive CD4+ T cells sorted from blood. Regarding subset: CD45RA+ positively selected. The sequence derives from a man between 18 and 29 years old in good health. The CDR3 DNA reads as TGTGCTAGTGCCCAGACTAGCGGGAGGGCCCCCTACGAGCAGTACTTC. This gives the protein CASAQTSGRAPYEQYF.